A single sample is the source of the 8 T cell receptor beta chains below, sequenced in a study of regulatory T cells in long-lasting Graves disease. For TCR beta, libraries came from iRepertoire HTBI primers and Arm-PCR of CDR3 regions. TCRdb re-called the multiplex PCR reads with MiXCR, one entry per CDR3 protein. The table lists just over 600,000 distinct CDR3 sequences, 16% of them singletons, with approximately 18% in the top ten. Time point: newly diagnosed GD, antithyroid drugs for less than 3 months. With RNA extracted from PBMCs as input, the TCR library was made. Another study also made use of these data, one on T cells in Graves' hyperthyroidism and ophthalmopathy.

The input for sequencing was peripheral blood mononuclear cells (PBMCs), taken at new diagnosis, from a patient treated with antithyroid drugs. The receptors come from a woman aged 25 to 39 with Graves disease.

V usage is TRBV5-1 and J usage is TRBJ2-5, with unresolved D. The CDR3 covers 14 residues. V was shortened by 0 bases and J by 3 bases, with 9 bases between the two germline ends. Per germline, CDR1 SGHRS and CDR2 YFSETQ. CDR3 sequence (DNA): TGCGCCAGCAGCTTGGGACACACCAAAGAGACCCAGTACTTC. Translation gives CASSLGHTKETQYF.

In the case of this clonotype: A much bigger clone sits one base away, suggesting this may be a read error. CDR3 sequence (DNA): TGTGCCAGCAGTTTGGAGCACGAAGGGGAGACCCAGTTCTTC. Encoded protein: CASSLEHEGETQFF. The rearrangement uses TRBV28 and TRBJ2-1; D is perhaps TRBD1 or TRBD2 (5 bases each). The CDR3 extends over 14 amino acids. Per the germline V gene, CDR1 is MDHEN and CDR2 is SYDVKM. Deletions cut 3 bases from V and 13 bases from J, with 19 bases between.

The genes are TRBV24-1 and TRBJ1-4, with D possibly being TRBD1 (6 bases). The germline gives CDR1 KGHDR, CDR2 SFDVKD. CDR3 length: 14 residues. Trimming took 5 bases from V and 5 from J, leaving 11 bases between them. The CDR3 coding sequence is TGTGCCACCAGTGTAGGGGGACGGAATGAAAAACTGTTTTTT. It yields the protein CATSVGGRNEKLFF.

This clonotype was counted ten times or more. This chain links TRBV29-1 with TRBJ1-5; D may be TRBD1 (5 bases). This CDR3 comprises 12 residues. Germline-derived CDR1 and CDR2 are SQVTM and ANQGSEA. Trimming cost V 7 bases and J 11 bases, with 18 bases left between them. CDR3 coding DNA: TGCAGCGCCGAAGGGCAGGGAGGGACCCAGCATTTT. Residues: CSAEGQGGTQHF.

Worth noting for this clonotype: A read error may explain this, as a much larger clone is one base away. J is TRBJ2-5 and V is TRBV2; D perhaps matches TRBD2 (5 bases). Per germline, CDR1 SNHLY and CDR2 FYNNEI. The CDR3 runs to 13 residues. V was trimmed by 11 bases and J by 0 bases, leaving 13 bases between them. The CDR3 bases are TGTGCCCGCGCGGCGGGCAACCAAGAGACCCAGTACTTC. As protein: CARAAGNQETQYF.

In this sample, this clonotype turned up many times. J is TRBJ1-2 and V is TRBV28; TRBD1 might be the D (5 bases). The ends were cut back, 8 bases at V and 7 bases at J, with 14 bases in the middle. Germline values: CDR1 MDHEN, CDR2 SYDVKM. The CDR3 consists of 12 residues. CDR3 nucleotide sequence: TGTGCCAGCCAGAGCGCGGGGCTTGGCTACACCTTC. This codes for CASQSAGLGYTF.

This chain connects TRBV7-8 to TRBJ1-2; D might be TRBD1 (5 bases). Trimming took 0 bases from V and 4 from J, leaving 9 bases between them. The CDR3 totals 14 residues. Per the germline V gene, CDR1 is SGHVS and CDR2 is FQNEAQ. CDR3 bases: TGTGCCAGCAGCTTAGCGGGGGGGAGCTATGGCTACACCTTC. This sequence encodes CASSLAGGSYGYTF.

This clonotype was detected many times. The chain recombines TRBV3-1 with TRBJ2-1, with TRBD2 matching over 10 bases. V lost 2 bases and J lost 7; bases outside the gene matches: 8. The CDR3 is made up of 16 amino acids. CDR1 is LGHDT and CDR2 is YNNKEL in the germline V gene (reference sequence). CDR3 in DNA: TGTGCCAGCAGCCAAAGAGCGGGAGGGTTGAGGAATGAGCAGTTCTTC. Protein product: CASSQRAGGLRNEQFF.